The source of this TCR beta chain is a study of blood T cell repertoires in COVID-19. The method was immunoSEQ multiplex PCR; TCRdb's version includes in-frame clones alone and lacks a portion of them. The repertoire holds around 280,000 clones, around 85% seen once, with 6% to 7% in the top ten. Trimming pared 4 bases from V and 0 bases from J, leaving 10 bases between. The CDR3 covers 14 residues. Per germline, CDR1 SGDLS and CDR2 YYNGEE. This rearrangement joins TRBV9 to TRBJ1-1, with D unresolved. Material: PBMCs or T cells enriched from blood (not recorded which). The sequence was collected from a woman aged 40 to 49 who had recovered from COVID-19. CDR3 loop: CASSPSVVNTEAFF. The CDR3 DNA follows: TGTGCCAGCAGCCCCTCAGTGGTGAACACTGAAGCTTTCTTT.